A single TCR beta chain is shown here with its context. The antigen is undetermined. The CDR3 loop spans 15 amino acids. V lost 3 bases to trimming and J lost 3 bases; unmatched junction nucleotides: 5. The germline V gene encodes CDR1 DFQATT and CDR2 SNEGSKA (reference sequence). Unique molecular identifiers were added to individual cDNA molecules. Using its own MiXCR run on the 5' RACE reads, TCRdb lists one record per CDR3 protein. The sample shows roughly 80,000 distinct CDR3 sequences, over 13% of them seen only once. These data belong to a study of early T cells in non-severe SARS-CoV-2 infection. Across the study: Sequenced material consisted of bulk RNA (from unsorted whole blood), and chains were unpaired. General study findings and limits: Missing private and CD4 specificities, VDJdb matching favored anti-spike CD8 responses.

The chain joins TRBV20-1 to TRBJ1-6, with 7 nucleotides matching TRBD1. Sequenced material: whole blood. This TCR was recovered from an adult who was a healthcare worker with PCR-confirmed SARS-CoV-2 infection or an uninfected control (not recorded which). CDR3 nucleotide sequence: TGCAGTGCTAGGGACAGGCGGGGCTATAATTCACCCCTCCACTTT. Translation gives CSARDRRGYNSPLHF.